This is a list of T cell receptor beta chains from one sample in a study of blood T cell repertoires in COVID-19. Repertoires were generated with immunoSEQ multiplex PCR, while TCRdb's copy carries only in-frame clones and drops some. The data contain about 160,000 clones, roughly 83% of them seen just once; the ten biggest clones take up around 4.3%. What was sequenced was PBMCs or T cells enriched from blood (not recorded which). The receptors originated from a woman aged 45-65 years who had recovered from COVID-19. CDR3s include the opening cysteine and the closing phenylalanine or tryptophan. The order of the fields is CDR3 DNA, CDR3 protein, CDR3 length, J gene, clone size, V gene, D gene. D genes are given only for firm matches. Size tells how often a clone was seen (once, few, many) or the class of an expanded clone, and some rows leave it out.

DNA: TGCGCCAGCAGCCATTTGAGCGGAGGACACAATGAGCAGTTCTTC
CDR3: CASSHLSGGHNEQFF
length: 15
J: TRBJ2-1
size: .
V: TRBV4-1
D: .

DNA: TGTGCCTGGAGCCCCGGGGGTGGAGGAAACACCATATATTTT
CDR3: CAWSPGGGGNTIYF
length: 14
J: TRBJ1-3
size: .
V: TRBV30
D: .

DNA: TGTGCCAGCGGTTCTAACTATGGCTACACCTTC
CDR3: CASGSNYGYTF
length: 11
J: TRBJ1-2
size: once
V: TRBV30
D: .

DNA: TGTGCCAGCAGCCCGTTGGGGACAGGGGAGAGTGGCTACACCTTC
CDR3: CASSPLGTGESGYTF
length: 15
J: TRBJ1-2
size: .
V: TRBV9
D: TRBD1

DNA: TGTGCCAGCAGCCAAAACCCATGGCGGGGGGGCACTGAAGCTTTCTTT
CDR3: CASSQNPWRGGTEAFF
length: 16
J: TRBJ1-1
size: .
V: TRBV14
D: .

DNA: TGTGCCAGCAGCCTCAGGGGGCACACTGAAGCTTTCTTT
CDR3: CASSLRGHTEAFF
length: 13
J: TRBJ1-1
size: .
V: TRBV27
D: TRBD1

DNA: TGTGCCAGCAGCCTCGGGACAGTCCAAAACACTGAAGCTTTCTTT
CDR3: CASSLGTVQNTEAFF
length: 15
J: TRBJ1-1
size: .
V: TRBV7-6
D: TRBD1

DNA: TGCAGTGCTAGTGTAGAGAATGACAATGAGCAGTTCTTC
CDR3: CSASVENDNEQFF
length: 13
J: TRBJ2-1
size: .
V: TRBV20-1
D: .

DNA: TGTGCCAGCAGATTCCCGGGACAGGGGGCGCGGGGTGAAAAACTGTTTTTT
CDR3: CASRFPGQGARGEKLFF
length: 17
J: TRBJ1-4
size: .
V: TRBV7-2
D: TRBD1

DNA: TGTGCCTGGGACACAGGGTGGGGAACTGAAGCTTTCTTT
CDR3: CAWDTGWGTEAFF
length: 13
J: TRBJ1-1
size: .
V: TRBV30
D: .

DNA: TGTGCCAGTAGTGAAAGGGGACTGTCCACCGGCGAGACCCAGTACTTC
CDR3: CASSERGLSTGETQYF
length: 16
J: TRBJ2-5
size: .
V: TRBV2
D: .

DNA: TGTGCCAGCAGCGCCGCCGGGAACCCTCGGCGGTTCTTC
CDR3: CASSAAGNPRRFF
length: 13
J: TRBJ2-1
size: .
V: TRBV9
D: .

DNA: TGTGCCATCAGTGAGCCCGGCGGCTATGGCTACACCTTC
CDR3: CAISEPGGYGYTF
length: 13
J: TRBJ1-2
size: .
V: TRBV10-3
D: .

DNA: TGTGCCAGCAGCCAAGGACAGGGTAATTCACCCCTCCACTTT
CDR3: CASSQGQGNSPLHF
length: 14
J: TRBJ1-6
size: few
V: TRBV3-1/TRBV3-2
D: TRBD1

DNA: TGTGCCAGCGGGACAGCGGGAGCTTACAATGAGCAGTTCTTC
CDR3: CASGTAGAYNEQFF
length: 14
J: TRBJ2-1
size: .
V: TRBV7-9
D: .

DNA: TGTGCCAGCAGCGTAGCTAGCGGGAGAGGCAATGAGCAGTTCTTC
CDR3: CASSVASGRGNEQFF
length: 15
J: TRBJ2-1
size: .
V: TRBV9
D: TRBD2

DNA: TGTGCCAGCAGACGAAGCCTCAAGAACACCGGGGAGCTGTTTTTT
CDR3: CASRRSLKNTGELFF
length: 15
J: TRBJ2-2
size: .
V: TRBV11-2
D: .

DNA: TGTGCCAGCAGCCGTCAGCGGGGGCTCACAGATACGCAGTATTTT
CDR3: CASSRQRGLTDTQYF
length: 15
J: TRBJ2-3
size: .
V: TRBV3-1/TRBV3-2
D: TRBD2

DNA: TGTGCCAGCAGCCCTTTCGTTAAGGAGGGGGCGCGGGGCTACACCTTC
CDR3: CASSPFVKEGARGYTF
length: 16
J: TRBJ1-2
size: .
V: TRBV7-2
D: TRBD1

DNA: TGTGCCAGCAGACCGAGTCAGAACACTGAAGCTTTCTTT
CDR3: CASRPSQNTEAFF
length: 13
J: TRBJ1-1
size: .
V: TRBV2
D: .

DNA: TGTGCCACAAAGGACTTTGGAACCGGGGAGCTGTTTTTT
CDR3: CATKDFGTGELFF
length: 13
J: TRBJ2-2
size: .
V: TRBV24-1
D: .

DNA: TGTGCCAGCCGGAGGGGACAGGGGATTACAGATACGCAGTATTTT
CDR3: CASRRGQGITDTQYF
length: 15
J: TRBJ2-3
size: once
V: TRBV7-2
D: TRBD1

DNA: TGTGCCAGCAGCTTGGCCCGCGGGGAATTCACAGATACGCAGTATTTT
CDR3: CASSLARGEFTDTQYF
length: 16
J: TRBJ2-3
size: .
V: TRBV5-4
D: .

DNA: TGTGCCAGCAGCCCAGAGGGTACTCATGCGACCCAGTACTTC
CDR3: CASSPEGTHATQYF
length: 14
J: TRBJ2-5
size: .
V: TRBV5-4
D: .

DNA: TGCAGCGTTGGACGGGGGGAGGTCACCGGGGAGCTGTTTTTT
CDR3: CSVGRGEVTGELFF
length: 14
J: TRBJ2-2
size: .
V: TRBV29-1
D: TRBD2

DNA: TGTGCCAGCAGTTTAACCGGGGTCAGCACAGATACGCAGTATTTT
CDR3: CASSLTGVSTDTQYF
length: 15
J: TRBJ2-3
size: .
V: TRBV27
D: .

DNA: TGTGCCAGCAGCGCCCCTGGGGGGGAGGGGTTGGGCACTGAAGCTTTCTTT
CDR3: CASSAPGGEGLGTEAFF
length: 17
J: TRBJ1-1
size: .
V: TRBV7-9
D: .

DNA: TGTGCCAGCAGTGAAGACCCGGACAGGAGTACAGATACGCAGTATTTT
CDR3: CASSEDPDRSTDTQYF
length: 16
J: TRBJ2-3
size: few
V: TRBV6-1
D: TRBD1

DNA: TGTGCCAGCAGCGTAACCAGGGGCACAGATACGCAGTATTTT
CDR3: CASSVTRGTDTQYF
length: 14
J: TRBJ2-3
size: .
V: TRBV11-2
D: .

DNA: TGTGCCAGCATCCTTTTTACCGGGGGGGCTCCAAATGAGCAGTTCTTC
CDR3: CASILFTGGAPNEQFF
length: 16
J: TRBJ2-1
size: .
V: TRBV7-2
D: TRBD2

DNA: TGTGCCAGCAGCTGGAGCGGTGGAGTATTTAACACCGGGGAGCTGTTTTTT
CDR3: CASSWSGGVFNTGELFF
length: 17
J: TRBJ2-2
size: once
V: TRBV11-3
D: .

DNA: TGTGCCAGCAGCTTAGCTGGGGTAGGGAGTACCACAGATACGCAGTATTTT
CDR3: CASSLAGVGSTTDTQYF
length: 17
J: TRBJ2-3
size: once
V: TRBV7-2
D: .

DNA: TGTGCCATCAGGACCGGGACTAGCGGGCGCTACAATGAGCAGTTCTTC
CDR3: CAIRTGTSGRYNEQFF
length: 16
J: TRBJ2-1
size: .
V: TRBV10-3
D: TRBD2

DNA: TGTGCCAGCAGCTCTCGACAGGTCGGGGAGCTGTTTTTT
CDR3: CASSSRQVGELFF
length: 13
J: TRBJ2-2
size: .
V: TRBV7-9
D: .

DNA: TGCGCCAGCAGCTTTTCCGGGGGCACAGATACGCAGTATTTT
CDR3: CASSFSGGTDTQYF
length: 14
J: TRBJ2-3
size: .
V: TRBV5-1
D: .

DNA: TGTGCCAGCAGCTTAGGGGGCCCTCTGGACAGGTTAAAAGCTTTCTTT
CDR3: CASSLGGPLDRLKAFF
length: 16
J: TRBJ1-1
size: .
V: TRBV7-6
D: TRBD1

DNA: TGCGCCAGCAGCTTGGATGGGGGCCCCTATGGCTACACCTTC
CDR3: CASSLDGGPYGYTF
length: 14
J: TRBJ1-2
size: .
V: TRBV5-1
D: .

DNA: TGCGCCAGCAGCTTGGCGGCTAGCGAGGGGACCCAGTACTTC
CDR3: CASSLAASEGTQYF
length: 14
J: TRBJ2-5
size: few
V: TRBV5-1
D: .

DNA: TGTGCCAGCAGCTTTGGGACACAGAAGGACAATGAGCAGTTCTTC
CDR3: CASSFGTQKDNEQFF
length: 15
J: TRBJ2-1
size: .
V: TRBV11-2
D: .

DNA: TGTGCCAGCAGCTTGGGAGGCTTAGATTCACCCCTCCACTTT
CDR3: CASSLGGLDSPLHF
length: 14
J: TRBJ1-6
size: few
V: TRBV7-9
D: .

DNA: TGTGCCAGTAGTGTCCGACAGGGCGAAGCTTTCTTT
CDR3: CASSVRQGEAFF
length: 12
J: TRBJ1-1
size: .
V: TRBV19
D: TRBD1

DNA: TGTGCCAGCAGCCGACAGGGGGCTCCCGAAGCTTTCTTT
CDR3: CASSRQGAPEAFF
length: 13
J: TRBJ1-1
size: .
V: TRBV3-1/TRBV3-2
D: TRBD1